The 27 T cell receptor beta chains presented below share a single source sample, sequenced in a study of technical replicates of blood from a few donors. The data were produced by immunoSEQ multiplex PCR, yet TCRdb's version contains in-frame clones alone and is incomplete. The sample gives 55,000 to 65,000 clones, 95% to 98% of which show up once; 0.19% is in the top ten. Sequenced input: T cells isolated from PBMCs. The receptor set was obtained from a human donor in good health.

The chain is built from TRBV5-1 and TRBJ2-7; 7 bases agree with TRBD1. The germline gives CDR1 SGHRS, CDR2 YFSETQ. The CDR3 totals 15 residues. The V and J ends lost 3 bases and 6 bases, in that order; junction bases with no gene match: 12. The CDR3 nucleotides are TGCGCCAGCAGCTCAGATAGCGACAGGGTCCTCGAGCAGTACTTC. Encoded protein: CASSSDSDRVLEQYF.

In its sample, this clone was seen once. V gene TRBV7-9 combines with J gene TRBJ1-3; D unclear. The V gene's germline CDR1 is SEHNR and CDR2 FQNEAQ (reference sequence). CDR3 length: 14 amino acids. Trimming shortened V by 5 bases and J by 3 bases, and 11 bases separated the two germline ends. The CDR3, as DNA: TGTGCCAGCAGCCCCGCGATGAGTGGAAACACCATATATTTT. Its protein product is CASSPAMSGNTIYF.

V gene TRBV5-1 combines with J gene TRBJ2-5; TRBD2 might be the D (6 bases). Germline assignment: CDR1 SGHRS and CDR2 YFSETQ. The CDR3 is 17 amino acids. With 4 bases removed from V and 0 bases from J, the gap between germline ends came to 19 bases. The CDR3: CASSHPTGRGYQETQYF. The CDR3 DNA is TGCGCCAGCAGCCACCCAACGGGTCGGGGGTACCAAGAGACCCAGTACTTC.

The CDR3 DNA sequence: TGTGCCATCAGGGAACAGGGGGAGGCCATCTATGGCTACACCTTC. This translates into CAIREQGEAIYGYTF. The rearrangement uses TRBV10-3 and TRBJ1-2; 8 bases align to TRBD1. The CDR3 is 15 residues long. V shed 6 bases, J shed 4 bases, and the junction held 10 bases outside the gene matches. CDR1 is ENHRY, CDR2 SYGVKD, per germline.

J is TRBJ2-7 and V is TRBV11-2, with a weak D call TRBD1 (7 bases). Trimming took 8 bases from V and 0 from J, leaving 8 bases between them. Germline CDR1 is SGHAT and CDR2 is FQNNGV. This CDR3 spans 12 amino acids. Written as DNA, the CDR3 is TGTGCCAGCCAGGGGGGCTCCTACGAGCAGTACTTC. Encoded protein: CASQGGSYEQYF.

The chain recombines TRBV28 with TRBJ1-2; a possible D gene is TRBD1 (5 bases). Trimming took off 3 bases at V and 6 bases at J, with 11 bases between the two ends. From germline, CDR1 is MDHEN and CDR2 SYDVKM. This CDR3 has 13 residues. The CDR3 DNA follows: TGTGCCAGCAGTTTCGGGGGAGAGCATGGCTACACCTTC. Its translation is CASSFGGEHGYTF.

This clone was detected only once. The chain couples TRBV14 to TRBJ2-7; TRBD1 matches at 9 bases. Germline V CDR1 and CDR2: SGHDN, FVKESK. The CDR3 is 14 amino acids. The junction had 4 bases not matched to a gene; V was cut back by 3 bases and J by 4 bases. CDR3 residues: CASSHGTGWYEQYF. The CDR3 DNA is TGTGCCAGCAGCCATGGGACAGGGTGGTACGAGCAGTACTTC.

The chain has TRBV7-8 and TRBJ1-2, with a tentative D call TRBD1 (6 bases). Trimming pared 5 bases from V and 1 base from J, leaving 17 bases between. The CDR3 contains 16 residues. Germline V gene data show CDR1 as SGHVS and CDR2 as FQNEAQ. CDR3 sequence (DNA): TGTGCCAGCAGCCCTAGGGCGGGGGCCTTTAACTATGGCTACACCTTC. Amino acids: CASSPRAGAFNYGYTF.

DNA of the CDR3: TGTGCCAGCAGCTTAGGAGGGGGTACAGGGGCAACTAACTATGGCTACACCTTC. Its protein is CASSLGGGTGATNYGYTF. The chain is built from TRBV7-9 and TRBJ1-2, with 7 positions matching TRBD1. Germline CDR1 reads SEHNR; CDR2 reads FQNEAQ (reference sequence). V lost 1 base and J lost 0; bases outside the gene matches: 11. CDR3 length: 18 residues.

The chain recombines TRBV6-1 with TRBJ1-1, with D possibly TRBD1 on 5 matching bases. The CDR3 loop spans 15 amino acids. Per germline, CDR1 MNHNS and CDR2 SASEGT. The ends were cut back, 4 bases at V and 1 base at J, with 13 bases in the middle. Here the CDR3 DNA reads TGTGCCAGCAGTGTCGGGCCGGGGGGGAACACTGAAGCTTTCTTT. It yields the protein CASSVGPGGNTEAFF.

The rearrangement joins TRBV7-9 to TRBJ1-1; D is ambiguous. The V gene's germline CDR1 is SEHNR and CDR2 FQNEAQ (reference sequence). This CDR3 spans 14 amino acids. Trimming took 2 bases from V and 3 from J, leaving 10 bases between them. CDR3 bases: TGTGCCAGCAGCTTATTCACTGCTCACACTGAAGCTTTCTTT. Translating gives CASSLFTAHTEAFF.

CDR3 DNA: TGTGCCAGCAGTGAAGGTAGGGGTGGGTATCAGCCCCAGCATTTT. It specifies CASSEGRGGYQPQHF. The chain links TRBV2 to TRBJ1-5, with TRBD1 as a possible D gene (5 bases). The CDR3 extends over 15 amino acids. V was pared by 1 base and J by 5 bases, with 12 bases between. CDR1 and CDR2 from the germline V gene are SNHLY and FYNNEI. Full variable domain (missing parts from reference TRBV2 and TRBJ1-5): EPEVTQTPSHQVTQMGQEVILRCVPISNHLYFYWYRQILGQKVEFLVSFYNNEISEKSEIFDDQFSVERPDGSNFTLKIRSTKLEDSAMYFCASSEGRGGYQPQHFGDGTRLSIL.

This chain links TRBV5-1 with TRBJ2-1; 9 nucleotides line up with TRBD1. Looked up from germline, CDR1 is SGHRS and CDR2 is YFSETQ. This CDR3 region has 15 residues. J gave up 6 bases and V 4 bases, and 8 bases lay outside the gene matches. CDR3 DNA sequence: TGCGCCAGCAGCACGGGGACAGGGATGAGCAATGAGCAGTTCTTC. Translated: CASSTGTGMSNEQFF.

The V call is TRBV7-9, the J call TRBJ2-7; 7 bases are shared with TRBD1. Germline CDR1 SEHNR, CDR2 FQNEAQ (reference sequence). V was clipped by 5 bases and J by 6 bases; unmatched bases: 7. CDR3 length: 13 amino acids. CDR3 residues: CASSLRQGSEQYF. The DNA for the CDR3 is TGTGCCAGCAGCCTCCGACAGGGTAGCGAGCAGTACTTC. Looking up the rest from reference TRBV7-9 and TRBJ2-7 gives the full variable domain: DTGVSQNPRHKITKRGQNVTFRCDPISEHNRLYWYRQTLGQGPEFLTYFQNEAQLEKSRLLSDRFSAERPKGSFSTLEIQRTEQGDSAMYLCASSLRQGSEQYFGPGTRLTVT.

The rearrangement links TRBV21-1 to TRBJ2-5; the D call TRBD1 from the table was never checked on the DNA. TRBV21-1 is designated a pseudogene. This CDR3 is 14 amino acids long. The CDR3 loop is CASSKEKGQETQYF. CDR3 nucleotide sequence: TGTGCCAGCAGCAAAGAAAAGGGGCAAGAGACCCAGTACTTC.

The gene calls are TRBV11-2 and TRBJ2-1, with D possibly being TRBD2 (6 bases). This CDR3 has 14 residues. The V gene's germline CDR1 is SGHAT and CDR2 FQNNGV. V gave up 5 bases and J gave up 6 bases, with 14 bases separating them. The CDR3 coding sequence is TGTGCCAGCAGCCCACCTAGCGCTACCAATGAGCAGTTCTTC. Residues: CASSPPSATNEQFF.

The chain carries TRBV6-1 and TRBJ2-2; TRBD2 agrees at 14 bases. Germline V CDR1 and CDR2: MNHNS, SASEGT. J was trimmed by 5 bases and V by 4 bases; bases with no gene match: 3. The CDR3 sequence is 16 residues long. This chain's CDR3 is CASSGTSGGWTGELFF. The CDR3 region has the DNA TGTGCCAGCAGTGGGACTAGCGGGGGGTGGACCGGGGAGCTGTTTTTT.

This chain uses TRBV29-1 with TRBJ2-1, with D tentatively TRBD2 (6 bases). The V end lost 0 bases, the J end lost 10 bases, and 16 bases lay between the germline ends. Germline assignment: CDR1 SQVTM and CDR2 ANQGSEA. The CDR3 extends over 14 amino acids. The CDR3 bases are TGCAGCGTTGAAGAGGCGGGACCGCCTGGGGAGCAGTTCTTC. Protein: CSVEEAGPPGEQFF.

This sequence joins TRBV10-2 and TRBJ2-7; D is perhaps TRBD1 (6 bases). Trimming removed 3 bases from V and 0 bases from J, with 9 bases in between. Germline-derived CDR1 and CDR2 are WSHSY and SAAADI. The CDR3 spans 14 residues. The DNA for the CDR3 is TGCGCCAGCAGTGAAGGGGACATCTCCTACGAGCAGTACTTC. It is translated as CASSEGDISYEQYF.

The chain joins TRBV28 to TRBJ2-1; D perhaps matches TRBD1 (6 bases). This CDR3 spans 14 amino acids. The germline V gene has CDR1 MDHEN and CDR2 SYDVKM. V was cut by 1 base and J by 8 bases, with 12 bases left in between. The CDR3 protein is CASSLLKGGYEQFF. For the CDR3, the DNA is TGTGCCAGCAGTTTATTGAAAGGGGGTTATGAGCAGTTCTTC. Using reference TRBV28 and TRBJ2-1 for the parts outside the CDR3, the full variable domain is DVKVTQSSRYLVKRTGEKVFLECVQDMDHENMFWYRQDPGLGLRLIYFSYDVKMKEKGDIPEGYSVSREKKERFSLILESASTNQTSMYLCASSLLKGGYEQFFGPGTRLTVL.

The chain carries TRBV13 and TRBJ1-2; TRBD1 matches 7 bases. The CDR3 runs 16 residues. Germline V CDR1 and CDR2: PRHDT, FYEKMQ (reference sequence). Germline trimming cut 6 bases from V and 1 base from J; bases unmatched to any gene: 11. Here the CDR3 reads CASRAYKGAHNYGYTF. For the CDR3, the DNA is TGTGCCAGCAGAGCTTACAAGGGGGCGCATAACTATGGCTACACCTTC. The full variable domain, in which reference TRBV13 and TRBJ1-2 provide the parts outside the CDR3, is AAGVIQSPRHLIKEKRETATLKCYPIPRHDTVYWYQQGPGQDPQFLISFYEKMQSDKGSIPDRFSAQQFSDYHSELNMSSLELGDSALYFCASRAYKGAHNYGYTFGSGTRLTVV.

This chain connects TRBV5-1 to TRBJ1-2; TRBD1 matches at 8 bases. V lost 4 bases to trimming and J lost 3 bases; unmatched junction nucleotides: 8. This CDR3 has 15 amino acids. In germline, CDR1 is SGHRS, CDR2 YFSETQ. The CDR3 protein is CASSPGQGRDYGYTF. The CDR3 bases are TGCGCCAGCAGCCCAGGACAGGGCAGGGACTATGGCTACACCTTC. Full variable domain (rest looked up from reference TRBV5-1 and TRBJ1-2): KAGVTQTPRYLIKTRGQQVTLSCSPISGHRSVSWYQQTPGQGLQFLFEYFSETQRNKGNFPGRFSGRQFSNSRSEMNVSTLELGDSALYLCASSPGQGRDYGYTFGSGTRLTVV.

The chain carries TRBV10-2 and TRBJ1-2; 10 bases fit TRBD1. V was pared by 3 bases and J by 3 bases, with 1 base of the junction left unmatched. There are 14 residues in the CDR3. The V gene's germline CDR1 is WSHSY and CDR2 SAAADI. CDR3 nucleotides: TGCGCCAGCAGTGACGGGACAGGGGACTATGGCTACACCTTC. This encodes CASSDGTGDYGYTF.

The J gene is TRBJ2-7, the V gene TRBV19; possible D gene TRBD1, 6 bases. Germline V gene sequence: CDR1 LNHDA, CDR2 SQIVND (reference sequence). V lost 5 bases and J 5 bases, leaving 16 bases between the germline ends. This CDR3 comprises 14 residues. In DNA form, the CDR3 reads TGTGCCAGTAGTTCAAACAGGGTCGGGAACGAGCAGTACTTC. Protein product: CASSSNRVGNEQYF.

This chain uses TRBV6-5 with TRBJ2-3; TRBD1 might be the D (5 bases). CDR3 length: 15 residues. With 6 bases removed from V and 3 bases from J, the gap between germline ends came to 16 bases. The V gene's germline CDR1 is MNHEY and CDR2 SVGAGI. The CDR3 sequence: CASRPLGVGTDTQYF. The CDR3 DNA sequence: TGTGCCAGCAGACCTTTAGGGGTGGGTACAGATACGCAGTATTTT.

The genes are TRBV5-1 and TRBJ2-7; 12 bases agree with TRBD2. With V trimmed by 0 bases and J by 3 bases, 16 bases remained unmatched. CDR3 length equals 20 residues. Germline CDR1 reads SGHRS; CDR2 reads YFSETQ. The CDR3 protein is CASSLGTTSGSLSPFYEQYF. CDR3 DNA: TGCGCCAGCAGCTTGGGGACGACTAGCGGGAGTCTAAGTCCTTTCTACGAGCAGTACTTC.

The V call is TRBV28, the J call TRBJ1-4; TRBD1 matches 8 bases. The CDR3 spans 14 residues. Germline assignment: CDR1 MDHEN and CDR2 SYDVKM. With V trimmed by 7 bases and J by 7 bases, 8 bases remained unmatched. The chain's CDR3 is CASTGWTGPEKLFF. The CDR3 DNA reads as TGTGCCAGCACCGGTTGGACAGGGCCTGAAAAACTGTTTTTT.